This TCR beta chain was sequenced during a study of blood T cell repertoires in COVID-19. The CDR3 is 15 residues long. The V gene's germline CDR1 is SNHLY and CDR2 FYNNEI. J was trimmed by 5 bases and V by 6 bases; bases with no gene match: 8. Profiled with immunoSEQ multiplex PCR; TCRdb holds only in-frame clones, not every one. This table holds 350,000 or so clones, approximately 90% found once. Sequencing used peripheral blood. The V gene is TRBV2, the J gene TRBJ2-5; TRBD2 matches at 11 bases. The TCR originated in a woman aged 55-69 years with COVID-19, enrolled during active disease. The CDR3, as DNA: TGTGCCAGCAGGTTACTAGCGGGGGTTCGGGAGACCCAGTACTTC. It yields the protein CASRLLAGVRETQYF.